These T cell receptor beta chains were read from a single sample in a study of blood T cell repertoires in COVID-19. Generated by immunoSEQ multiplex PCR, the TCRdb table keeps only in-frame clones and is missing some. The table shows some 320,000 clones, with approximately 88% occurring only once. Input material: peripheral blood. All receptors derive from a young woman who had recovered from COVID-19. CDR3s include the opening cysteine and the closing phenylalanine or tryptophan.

CDR3: CASSGRVFSGRHSTDTQYF; V: TRBV6-1; J: TRBJ2-3
CDR3: CSVTDREAGYEQYF; V: TRBV29-1; J: TRBJ2-7
CDR3: CATSYGSGTEAFF; V: TRBV24-1; J: TRBJ1-1
CDR3: CASSNLGRETRLNTEAFF; V: TRBV21-1; J: TRBJ1-1
CDR3: CASSVTSSGNTIYF; V: TRBV6-2/TRBV6-3; J: TRBJ1-3
CDR3: CASSPYARRYGYTF; V: TRBV27; J: TRBJ1-2
CDR3: CASTTSRMAIYF; V: TRBV28; J: TRBJ1-3
CDR3: CASSLTDSYGYTF; V: TRBV28; J: TRBJ1-2
CDR3: CASSQAGLSNQPQHF; V: TRBV4-1; J: TRBJ1-5
CDR3: CASSYGGGYTDTQYF; V: TRBV6-2/TRBV6-3; J: TRBJ2-3
CDR3: CASSLGGLWETQYF; V: TRBV5-6; J: TRBJ2-5
CDR3: CASKTGTTVDTQYF; V: TRBV2; J: TRBJ2-3
CDR3: CASSVGTPNSPLHF; V: TRBV6-4; J: TRBJ1-6
CDR3: CAWMELNTEAFF; V: TRBV30; J: TRBJ1-1
CDR3: CASSKLPWTGLSEQFF; V: TRBV21-1; J: TRBJ2-1